This T cell receptor beta chain was profiled in a study of OX40 agonist ivuxolimab in advanced cancers. Study details: Prior anti-PD-1, anti-PD-L1 or anti-CTLA-4 therapy was allowed; 30% to 40% had some.

There are 14 residues in the CDR3. CDR1 and CDR2 (germline): ENHRY, SYGVKD. The ends were cut back, 10 bases at V and 7 bases at J, with 22 bases in the middle. Findings of the study overall: Average numbers of expanded clones were greater in CD8+ T cells than in CD4+. The CD4+ and CD8+ T cells in the blood had expanded clonally by week 6 at 0.1 to 3.0 mg/kg.

Sequenced by immunoSEQ multiplex PCR; TCRdb stores in-frame clones only, minus some. The sample has 15,000 to 20,000 clones, over 60% seen once. With regard to this clone: Its cognate antigen is unknown.

This TCR derives from an adult with an advanced solid tumor such as melanoma, head and neck, liver or kidney cancer. The sequences come from CD4+ or CD8+ T cells sorted from blood, collected in a trial of the OX40 agonist ivuxolimab. The genes are TRBV10-3 and TRBJ1-1, with D perhaps matching TRBD1 (6 bases). Written as DNA, the CDR3 is TGTGCCACCTACTCGGTCTTAAAACAGGGTGAAGCTTTCTTT. Translation gives CATYSVLKQGEAFF.